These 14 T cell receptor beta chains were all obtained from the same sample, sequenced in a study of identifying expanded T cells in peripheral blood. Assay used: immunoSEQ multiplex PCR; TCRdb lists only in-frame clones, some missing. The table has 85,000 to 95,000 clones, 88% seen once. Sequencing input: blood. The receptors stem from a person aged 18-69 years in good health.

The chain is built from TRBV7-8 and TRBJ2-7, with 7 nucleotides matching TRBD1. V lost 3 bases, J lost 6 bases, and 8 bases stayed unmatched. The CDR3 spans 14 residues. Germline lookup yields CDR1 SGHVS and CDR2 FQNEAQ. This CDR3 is CASSLRTGLSEQYF. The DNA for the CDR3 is TGTGCCAGCAGCTTGCGGACAGGCCTGTCCGAGCAGTACTTC.

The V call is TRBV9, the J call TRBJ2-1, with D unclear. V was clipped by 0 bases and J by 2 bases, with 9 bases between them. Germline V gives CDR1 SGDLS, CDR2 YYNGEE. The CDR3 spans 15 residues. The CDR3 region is CASSVVGRPYNEQFF. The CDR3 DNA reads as TGTGCCAGCAGCGTAGTTGGAAGACCCTACAATGAGCAGTTCTTC.

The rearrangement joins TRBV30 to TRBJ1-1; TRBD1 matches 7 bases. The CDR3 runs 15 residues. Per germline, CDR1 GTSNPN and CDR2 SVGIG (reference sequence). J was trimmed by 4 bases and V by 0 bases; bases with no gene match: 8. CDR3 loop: CAWSVPRDRLTEAFF. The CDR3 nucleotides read TGTGCCTGGAGTGTACCTCGGGACAGACTCACTGAAGCTTTCTTT.

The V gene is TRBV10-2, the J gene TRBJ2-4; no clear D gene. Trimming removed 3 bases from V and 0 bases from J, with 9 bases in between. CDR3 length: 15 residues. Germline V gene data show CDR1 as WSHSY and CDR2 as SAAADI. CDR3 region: CASSDGSIAKNIQYF. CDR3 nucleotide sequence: TGCGCCAGCAGTGACGGCAGTATAGCCAAAAACATTCAGTACTTC.

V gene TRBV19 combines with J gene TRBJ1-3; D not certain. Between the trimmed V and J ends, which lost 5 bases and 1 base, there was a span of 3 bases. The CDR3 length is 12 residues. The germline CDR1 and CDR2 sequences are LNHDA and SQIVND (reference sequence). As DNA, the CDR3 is TGTGCCAGTAGTCCTTCTGGAAACACCATATATTTT. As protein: CASSPSGNTIYF.

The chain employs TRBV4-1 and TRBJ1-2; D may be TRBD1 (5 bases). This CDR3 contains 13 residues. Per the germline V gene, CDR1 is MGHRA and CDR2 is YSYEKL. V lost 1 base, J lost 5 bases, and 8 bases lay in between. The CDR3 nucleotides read TGCGCCAGCAGCCAAGCTTCAGGGTATGGCTACACCTTC. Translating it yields CASSQASGYGYTF.

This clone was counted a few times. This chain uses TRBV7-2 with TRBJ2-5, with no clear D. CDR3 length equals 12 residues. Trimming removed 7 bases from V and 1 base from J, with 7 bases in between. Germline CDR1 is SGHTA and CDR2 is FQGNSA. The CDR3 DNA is TGTGCCAGCACGGCAATCCAAGAGACCCAGTACTTC. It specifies CASTAIQETQYF.

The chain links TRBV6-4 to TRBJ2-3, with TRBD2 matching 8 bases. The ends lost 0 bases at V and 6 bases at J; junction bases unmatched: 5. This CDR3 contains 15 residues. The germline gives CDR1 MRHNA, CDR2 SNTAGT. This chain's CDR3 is CASSDSAGGGDTQYF. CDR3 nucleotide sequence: TGTGCCAGCAGTGACTCTGCGGGGGGCGGGGATACGCAGTATTTT.

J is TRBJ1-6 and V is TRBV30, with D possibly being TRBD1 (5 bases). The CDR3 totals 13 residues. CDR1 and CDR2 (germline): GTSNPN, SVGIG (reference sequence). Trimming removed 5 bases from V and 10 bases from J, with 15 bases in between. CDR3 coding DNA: TGTGCCTGGGGAGAGGCAGGGAGCTCACCCCTCCACTTT. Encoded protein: CAWGEAGSSPLHF.

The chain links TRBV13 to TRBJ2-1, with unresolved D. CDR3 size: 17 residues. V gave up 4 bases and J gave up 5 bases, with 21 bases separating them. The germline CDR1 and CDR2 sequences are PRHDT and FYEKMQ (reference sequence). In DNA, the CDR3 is TGTGCCAGCAGCTCTACCCGATTCGGCAGCGTGGACAATGAGCAGTTCTTC. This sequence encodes CASSSTRFGSVDNEQFF.

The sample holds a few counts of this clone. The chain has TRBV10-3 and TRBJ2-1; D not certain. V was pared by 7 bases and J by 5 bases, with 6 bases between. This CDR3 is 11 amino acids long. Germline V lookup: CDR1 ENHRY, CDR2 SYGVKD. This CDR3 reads CAITQNNEQFF. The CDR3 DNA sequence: TGTGCCATCACGCAAAACAATGAGCAGTTCTTC.

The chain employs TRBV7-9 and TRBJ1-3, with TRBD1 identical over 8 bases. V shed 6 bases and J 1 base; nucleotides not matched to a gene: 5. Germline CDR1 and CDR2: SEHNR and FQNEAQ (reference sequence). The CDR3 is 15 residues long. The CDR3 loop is CASSQTGGSGNTIYF. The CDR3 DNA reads TGTGCCAGCAGTCAAACAGGGGGATCTGGAAACACCATATATTTT.

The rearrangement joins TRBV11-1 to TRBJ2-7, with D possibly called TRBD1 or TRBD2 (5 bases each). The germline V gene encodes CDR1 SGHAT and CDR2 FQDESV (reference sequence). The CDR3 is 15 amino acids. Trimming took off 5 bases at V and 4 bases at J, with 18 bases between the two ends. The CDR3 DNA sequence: TGTGCCAGCAGCGTCAGCTCAGGGAGTACTTACGAGCAGTACTTC. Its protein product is CASSVSSGSTYEQYF. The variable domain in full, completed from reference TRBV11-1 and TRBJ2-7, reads EAEVAQSPRYKITEKSQAVAFWCDPISGHATLYWYRQILGQGPELLVQFQDESVVDDSQLPKDRFSAERLKGVDSTLKIQPAELGDSAMYLCASSVSSGSTYEQYFGPGTRLTVT.

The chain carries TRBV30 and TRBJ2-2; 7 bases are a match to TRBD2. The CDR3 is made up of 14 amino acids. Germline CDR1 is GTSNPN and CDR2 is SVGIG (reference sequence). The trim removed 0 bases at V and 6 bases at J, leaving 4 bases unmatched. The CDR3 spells CAWSVPGRAGELFF. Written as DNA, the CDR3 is TGTGCCTGGAGTGTACCAGGGAGGGCCGGGGAGCTGTTTTTT.